These 21 T cell receptor beta chains originate from one sample sequenced in a study of blood T cell repertoires in COVID-19. The data were produced by immunoSEQ multiplex PCR, yet TCRdb's version contains in-frame clones alone and is incomplete. This sample has around 100,000 clones; about nine tenths occur once, and the top ten carry roughly 5.2%. The sequenced sample consisted of peripheral blood. These receptors were obtained from a woman in her 50s with COVID-19, enrolled during active disease.

The V gene is TRBV19, the J gene TRBJ2-3, with 8 positions matching TRBD2. The CDR3 runs 15 residues. Germline V gives CDR1 LNHDA, CDR2 SQIVND (reference sequence). Losses at the gene ends were 3 bases for V and 4 bases for J; bases not matched to a gene: 6. DNA for the CDR3: TGTGCCAGTAGTATGGGGGGGCGGGGGGCAGATACGCAGTATTTT. It encodes CASSMGGRGADTQYF.

This clone was seen a handful of times. The chain combines TRBV7-9 with TRBJ1-3, with TRBD1 matching 7 bases. Losses at the gene ends were 6 bases for V and 3 bases for J; bases not matched to a gene: 5. CDR3 size: 14 residues. Germline V gene lookup returns CDR1 SEHNR and CDR2 FQNEAQ (reference sequence). The CDR3, as DNA: TGTGCCAGCAGGTCCGACAGGGATGGAAACACCATATATTTT. It specifies CASRSDRDGNTIYF.

This chain uses TRBV3-1 (or the pseudogene TRBV3-2) with TRBJ2-1; D might be TRBD2 (6 bases). The CDR3 has 16 amino acids. Between the trimmed V and J ends, which lost 3 bases and 1 base, there was a span of 13 bases. Germline V gene sequence: CDR1 LGHDT, CDR2 YNNKEL (reference sequence). CDR3 protein: CASSHRRLVSYNEQFF. Written as DNA, the CDR3 is TGTGCCAGCAGCCACCGTCGACTAGTATCCTACAATGAGCAGTTCTTC.

This sequence joins TRBV4-2 and TRBJ1-3; D might be TRBD1 (6 bases). Deletions cut 3 bases from V and 3 bases from J, with 9 bases between. CDR1 LGHNA and CDR2 YNFKEQ come from the germline V gene. CDR3 length: 14 residues. CDR3 in amino acids: CASSQGAGGNTIYF. CDR3 sequence (DNA): TGTGCCAGCAGCCAGGGGGCAGGTGGAAACACCATATATTTT.

The V gene is TRBV5-1, the J gene TRBJ1-2; 10 nucleotides match TRBD1. This CDR3 spans 14 amino acids. V dropped 3 bases and J dropped 7; count of bases not matched to a gene: 6. Germline V lookup: CDR1 SGHRS, CDR2 YFSETQ. CDR3 in amino acids: CASSSGTGAAGYTF. DNA of the CDR3: TGCGCCAGCAGCTCCGGGACAGGGGCGGCTGGCTACACCTTC.

This clone was detected only once. The chain's CDR3 is CASSLLAGGTDTQYF. Here the CDR3 DNA reads TGTGCCAGCAGCTTGCTAGCGGGGGGAACAGATACGCAGTATTTT. The chain combines TRBV5-4 with TRBJ2-3; 11 bases are shared with TRBD2. V shed 1 base and J 3 bases; nucleotides not matched to a gene: 1. Germline CDR1 and CDR2: SGHNT and YYREEE (reference sequence). The CDR3 is made up of 15 amino acids.

The rearrangement links TRBV18 to TRBJ1-2; 7 bases are shared with TRBD1. The V gene end was trimmed by 5 bases and the J gene end by 2 bases; junction bases not matched to a gene: 8. Germline values: CDR1 KGHSH, CDR2 LQKENI. The CDR3 spans 15 residues. CDR3 sequence (DNA): TGTGCCAGCTCAGAAGAGACAGGGCCGAACTATGGCTACACCTTC. It yields the protein CASSEETGPNYGYTF.

The chain links TRBV23-1 to TRBJ1-4, with 7 bases fitting TRBD1. TRBV23-1 is an open reading frame, and its role is uncertain. V trimming: 4 bases; J trimming: 7 bases; junction bases outside the gene matches: 12. The CDR3 totals 16 residues. The CDR3 reads CASSLGGQVRSEKLFF. The CDR3 nucleotides read TGCGCCAGCAGTCTCGGAGGACAGGTTAGGAGTGAAAAACTGTTTTTT.

This chain joins TRBV13 and TRBJ1-5; 7 nucleotides align to TRBD1. Trimming cost V 1 base and J 1 base; bases outside gene matches: 4. This CDR3 is built from 16 residues. The germline CDR1 and CDR2 sequences are PRHDT and FYEKMQ (reference sequence). The CDR3 DNA reads as TGTGCCAGCAGCTTAGAGGGCAGGGGGAGCAATCAGCCCCAGCATTTT. This encodes CASSLEGRGSNQPQHF. The full variable domain, with the rest looked up from reference TRBV13 and TRBJ1-5, is AAGVIQSPRHLIKEKRETATLKCYPIPRHDTVYWYQQGPGQDPQFLISFYEKMQSDKGSIPDRFSAQQFSDYHSELNMSSLELGDSALYFCASSLEGRGSNQPQHFGDGTRLSIL.

The chain is built from TRBV7-2 and TRBJ2-5, with 11 nucleotides matching TRBD2. The CDR3 has 18 amino acids. The germline V gene has CDR1 SGHTA and CDR2 FQGNSA. After removal of 5 bases from V and 1 base from J, the junction contained 12 bases not matched to a gene. The CDR3 nucleotides read TGTGCCAGCAGCCCCCTTTTAGCGGGGGGGTTCGGCCAAGAGACCCAGTACTTC. Residues: CASSPLLAGGFGQETQYF.

This chain connects TRBV3-1 (or the pseudogene TRBV3-2) to TRBJ1-2, with a tentative D call TRBD1 (6 bases). The CDR3 length is 15 residues. The germline V gene encodes CDR1 LGHDT and CDR2 YNNKEL (reference sequence). Trimming took off 4 bases at V and 6 bases at J, with 18 bases between the two ends. The CDR3 reads CASSRGDGRGNGYTF. As DNA, the CDR3 is TGTGCCAGCAGCCGGGGTGACGGCAGGGGAAATGGCTACACCTTC.

This rearrangement joins TRBV18 to TRBJ2-1; D gene ambiguous. Germline CDR1 is KGHSH and CDR2 is LQKENI. V lost 3 bases, J lost 6 bases, and 15 bases lay in between. The CDR3 is 15 residues long. CDR3 DNA sequence: TGTGCCAGCTCACCCCTCGACGGCGGATTCAATGAGCAGTTCTTC. This encodes CASSPLDGGFNEQFF.

J is TRBJ2-7 and V is TRBV3-1 (or the pseudogene TRBV3-2), with D unclear. This CDR3 is built from 14 residues. V was cut by 2 bases and J by 5 bases, with 13 bases left in between. Per the germline V gene, CDR1 is LGHDT and CDR2 is YNNKEL (reference sequence). The CDR3 DNA reads TGTGCCAGCAGCCAATCTACGGTAGCCCACGAGCAGTACTTC. This gives the protein CASSQSTVAHEQYF.

CDR3 coding DNA: TGTGCCAGCAGCTCCCGGGGGGGGGCTGACTATGGCTACACCTTC. This sequence encodes CASSSRGGADYGYTF. The rearrangement uses TRBV7-2 and TRBJ1-2; maybe TRBD1 (6 bases). The CDR3 contains 15 residues. CDR1 and CDR2 from the germline V gene are SGHTA and FQGNSA. V lost 4 bases to trimming and J lost 3 bases, with 15 bases between them.

The J gene is TRBJ2-5, the V gene TRBV7-2; D is uncertain. This CDR3 comprises 12 residues. Germline loops: CDR1 SGHTA, CDR2 FQGNSA. Trimming stripped 1 base from V and 4 bases from J, with 4 bases between. CDR3 sequence: CASSLDRETQYF. The DNA of the CDR3 is TGTGCCAGCAGCTTAGATCGAGAGACCCAGTACTTC.

The chain employs TRBV4-3 and TRBJ2-7; 8 positions match TRBD1. Germline trimming cut 0 bases from V and 1 base from J; bases unmatched to any gene: 11. This CDR3 has 18 amino acids. Germline V lookup: CDR1 LGHNA, CDR2 YSLEER. The CDR3 here is CASSQEGGPGGASYEQYF. The CDR3, as DNA: TGCGCCAGCAGCCAAGAAGGGGGCCCAGGGGGCGCTTCCTACGAGCAGTACTTC.

On this clone: Other DNA sequences in this specimen translate into the identical CDR3. The chain links TRBV11-3 to TRBJ1-1, with D uncertain. The CDR3 totals 13 residues. Trimming stripped 6 bases from V and 0 bases from J, with 8 bases between. The germline V gene encodes CDR1 SGHNT and CDR2 YENEEA. In DNA, the CDR3 is TGTGCCAGCAGTAGGGAGATGAACACTGAAGCTTTCTTT. Its translation: CASSREMNTEAFF.

The rearrangement joins TRBV5-5 to TRBJ2-1, with TRBD2 matching 8 bases. Germline V gives CDR1 SGHKS, CDR2 YYEKEE (reference sequence). Trimming cost V 0 bases and J 0 bases; bases outside gene matches: 8. The CDR3 has 18 residues. CDR3 sequence: CASSLAPSGTSSYNEQFF. The CDR3 nucleotides are TGTGCCAGCAGCTTGGCCCCCTCCGGGACTAGCTCCTACAATGAGCAGTTCTTC.

This chain connects TRBV7-3 to TRBJ1-2; 8 bases match TRBD1. The J segment lost 7 bases and the V segment lost 5 bases, leaving 6 bases of the junction unmatched. The CDR3 runs 13 residues. From germline, CDR1 is SGHTA and CDR2 FQGTGA. This CDR3 reads CASSAAGGGGYTF. As DNA, the CDR3 is TGTGCCAGCAGCGCGGCAGGGGGCGGTGGCTACACCTTC.

The V gene is TRBV5-1, the J gene TRBJ2-2; 7 positions match TRBD1. Germline assignment: CDR1 SGHRS and CDR2 YFSETQ. There are 15 residues in the CDR3. With 4 bases clipped from V and 5 bases from J, the junction kept 8 bases outside the gene matches. Here the CDR3 DNA reads TGCGCCAGCAGCAACAGGGGCCTGGGGACCGGGGAGCTGTTTTTT. It is translated as CASSNRGLGTGELFF.

The chain uses TRBV5-1 and TRBJ2-1; 8 nucleotides align to TRBD2. J was trimmed by 4 bases and V by 4 bases; bases with no gene match: 10. The CDR3 consists of 16 residues. The germline gives CDR1 SGHRS, CDR2 YFSETQ. This chain's CDR3 is CASSPVAGRNYNEQFF. In nucleotides, the CDR3 is TGCGCCAGCAGCCCCGTAGCGGGGCGGAATTACAATGAGCAGTTCTTC.